One sample yielded the 24 T cell receptor beta chains listed below, sequenced in a study of CD8 T cells in Susac syndrome. RNA was extracted with the RNeasy kit, and a quantity of 0.5 to 1 ug was reverse transcribed using random hexamers. TCRdb analysed the immunoSEQ multiplex PCR reads with MiXCR anew, one entry per CDR3 protein. The profile shows about 83,000 distinct CDR3 sequences, about 96% of them singletons. The source material was CD8+ T cells from PBMCs. The source of these receptors is a human donor with Susac syndrome.

The chain employs TRBV21-1 and TRBJ2-7; TRBD1, the D gene given by the table, was not confirmed from the DNA. TRBV21-1 has pseudogene status. The CDR3 is 15 amino acids. The CDR3 bases are TGTGCCAGCAGCCGAGAGGACAGGGCCGACTACGAGCAGTACGTC. As protein: CASSREDRADYEQYV.

The V call is TRBV9, the J call TRBJ2-5, with D perhaps being TRBD1 or TRBD2 (7 bases each). Germline V CDR1 and CDR2: SGDLS, YYNGEE. V shed 4 bases and J shed 5 bases, with 18 bases lying between them. The CDR3 has 15 residues. The CDR3 sequence: CASSSGEGATETQYF. The CDR3 nucleotides read TGTGCCAGCAGCTCCGGGGAGGGGGCGACGGAGACCCAGTACTTC.

V usage is TRBV2 and J usage is TRBJ2-7; no reliable D call. The CDR3 runs to 10 residues. Germline CDR1 SNHLY, CDR2 FYNNEI. The V end was cut by 7 bases, the J end by 5 bases, with 6 bases between. Here the CDR3 reads CASKGHEQYV. DNA of the CDR3: TGTGCCAGCAAAGGACACGAGCAGTACGTC.

V is TRBV23-1 and J is TRBJ2-7; 7 bases agree with TRBD2. TRBV23-1 is designated an ORF whose function remains uncertain. V lost 3 bases, J lost 2 bases, and 1 base stayed unmatched. The CDR3 sequence is 13 residues long. DNA of the CDR3: TGCGCCAGCAGTCACAGCGGGGCCTACGAGCAGTACTTC. This encodes CASSHSGAYEQYF.

V is TRBV7-2 and J is TRBJ2-5, with 10 bases matching TRBD1. The germline gives CDR1 SGHTA, CDR2 FQGNSA. Unmatched junction bases numbered 9, after V lost 5 bases and J lost 3 bases. The CDR3 consists of 16 residues. This CDR3 is CASSLTGTGVKETQYF. The CDR3 nucleotides read TGTGCCAGCAGCCTAACCGGGACAGGGGTTAAAGAGACCCAGTACTTC.

The rearrangement joins TRBV29-1 to TRBJ2-1; 9 nucleotides agree with TRBD2. V trimming: 4 bases; J trimming: 7 bases; junction bases outside the gene matches: 17. This CDR3 spans 17 amino acids. Germline-derived CDR1 and CDR2 are SQVTM and ANQGSEA. CDR3: CSVVGLAFESTGNEQFF. The CDR3 bases are TGCAGCGTTGTGGGACTAGCCTTCGAGTCCACGGGAAATGAGCAGTTCTTC.

V and J are TRBV9 and TRBJ1-1, with a weak D call TRBD1 (6 bases). Germline values: CDR1 SGDLS, CDR2 YYNGEE. This CDR3 is built from 14 residues. The V and J ends lost 1 base and 7 bases respectively, with 14 bases between them. The CDR3 DNA is TGTGCCAGCAGCGTAAGAGGGGGTCCGGGTGAAGCTTTCTTT. Translating gives CASSVRGGPGEAFF.

The chain links TRBV20-1 to TRBJ2-7; tentatively, D is TRBD2 (6 bases). CDR3 size: 14 residues. V lost 3 bases, J lost 5 bases, and 17 bases lay in between. Germline values: CDR1 DFQATT, CDR2 SNEGSKA (reference sequence). CDR3 protein: CSARGGGLGDEQYF. Written as DNA, the CDR3 is TGCAGTGCTAGGGGCGGAGGGCTGGGCGACGAGCAGTACTTC.

The rearrangement links TRBV7-8 to TRBJ1-5, with TRBD1 matching over 10 bases. Germline values: CDR1 SGHVS, CDR2 FQNEAQ. The CDR3 is made up of 15 amino acids. V gave up 1 base and J gave up 7 bases; unmatched junction bases: 4. CDR3 region: CASSLGQGAGQPQHF. The CDR3 nucleotides read TGTGCCAGCAGCTTAGGACAGGGGGCCGGCCAGCCCCAGCATTTT.

The rearrangement joins TRBV15 to TRBJ2-7; D is possibly TRBD2 (6 bases). Germline values: CDR1 LNHNV, CDR2 YYDKDF (reference sequence). The CDR3 loop spans 16 amino acids. Trimming shortened V by 1 base and J by 1 base, and 14 bases separated the two germline ends. For the CDR3, the DNA is TGTGCCACCAGCAGAGCGGGAGTAGGGCCGTCCTACGAGCAGTACTTC. The encoded protein is CATSRAGVGPSYEQYF.

The chain carries TRBV7-9 and TRBJ2-1; D might be TRBD2 (6 bases). There are 14 residues in the CDR3. Between the trimmed V and J ends, which lost 9 bases and 7 bases, there was a span of 19 bases. Per germline, CDR1 SEHNR and CDR2 FQNEAQ (reference sequence). The CDR3 nucleotides are TGTGCCAGTAATAGCGGCGCTGCCACAAATGAGCAGTTCTTC. It yields the protein CASNSGAATNEQFF.

This chain joins TRBV27 and TRBJ2-1; the match to TRBD2 covers 16 bases. CDR3 length: 17 amino acids. The J segment lost 9 bases and the V segment lost 6 bases, leaving 11 bases of the junction unmatched. Germline V gene lookup returns CDR1 MNHEY and CDR2 SMNVEV (reference sequence). CDR3 in DNA: TGTGCCAGCAGCCGACCTGGGACTAGCGGGAGGGAAGGTGAGCAGTTCTTC. Protein sequence: CASSRPGTSGREGEQFF.

The chain has TRBV27 and TRBJ2-3; TRBD1 or TRBD2 may be the D gene (5 bases each). Germline-derived CDR1 and CDR2 are MNHEY and SMNVEV (reference sequence). V dropped 2 bases and J dropped 0 bases, with 15 bases sitting between them. The CDR3 has 17 amino acids. The CDR3 spells CASSLSPAGTSTDTQYF. The CDR3 nucleotides are TGTGCCAGCAGTTTAAGCCCTGCCGGGACCAGCACAGATACGCAGTATTTT.

The chain links TRBV4-3 to TRBJ2-5, with D perhaps given as TRBD1 or TRBD2 (6 bases each). This CDR3 region has 15 residues. Germline V gene lookup returns CDR1 LGHNA and CDR2 YSLEER. V lost 1 base to trimming and J lost 5 bases, with 14 bases between them. The CDR3 loop is CASSQVGQGRETQYF. CDR3 nucleotide sequence: TGCGCCAGCAGCCAAGTTGGGCAGGGGAGGGAGACCCAGTACTTC.

V gene TRBV30 combines with J gene TRBJ2-1, with TRBD2 identical over 7 bases. Germline CDR1 GTSNPN, CDR2 SVGIG (reference sequence). The V segment lost 8 bases and the J segment 0 bases; nucleotides outside the gene matches: 7. This CDR3 has 14 amino acids. CDR3 residues: CAGGWTSSYNEQFF. The CDR3 coding sequence is TGTGCCGGGGGGTGGACTAGCTCCTACAATGAGCAGTTCTTC.

This rearrangement joins TRBV3-1 to TRBJ1-1; D unresolved. Trimming took off 1 base at V and 1 base at J, with 1 base between the two ends. This CDR3 contains 12 residues. CDR1 and CDR2 from the germline V gene are LGHDT and YNNKEL (reference sequence). The CDR3 DNA is TGTGCCAGCAGCCAAGCGAACACTGAAGCTTTCTTT. Its translation is CASSQANTEAFF.

The chain links TRBV20-1 to TRBJ2-5; D may be TRBD1 (6 bases). V was pared by 5 bases and J by 5 bases, with 12 bases between. The CDR3 spans 12 residues. In germline, CDR1 is DFQATT, CDR2 SNEGSKA (reference sequence). CDR3 loop: CSAEGEVETQYF. Here the CDR3 DNA reads TGCAGTGCTGAGGGGGAAGTGGAGACCCAGTACTTC.

V and J are TRBV7-9 and TRBJ2-7, with TRBD2 identical over 14 bases. Losses at the gene ends were 4 bases for V and 2 bases for J; bases not matched to a gene: 4. Germline CDR1 is SEHNR and CDR2 is FQNEAQ (reference sequence). CDR3 size: 16 residues. DNA for the CDR3: TGTGCCAGCAGCTCCTGGGGACTAGCGGGAGCCTACGAGCAGTACTTC. Translating gives CASSSWGLAGAYEQYF.

This chain uses TRBV27 with TRBJ2-1; no definite D call. Germline lookup yields CDR1 MNHEY and CDR2 SMNVEV (reference sequence). Trimming took 3 bases from V and 9 from J, leaving 9 bases between them. CDR3 length: 12 residues. CDR3 in amino acids: CASSFTAGEQFF. The CDR3 nucleotides are TGTGCCAGCAGTTTCACAGCCGGTGAGCAGTTCTTC.

The chain has TRBV14 and TRBJ2-5; the match to TRBD1 covers 9 bases. The V gene's germline CDR1 is SGHDN and CDR2 FVKESK. V shed 3 bases, J shed 2 bases, and the junction held 7 bases outside the gene matches. This CDR3 contains 16 residues. In DNA, the CDR3 is TGTGCCAGCAGCCAGCCTCGGGACAGGGAGCAAGAGACCCAGTACTTC. It codes for CASSQPRDREQETQYF.

This clonotype showed up just once. V usage is TRBV2 and J usage is TRBJ1-5; TRBD1 agrees at 8 bases. The CDR3 totals 14 residues. The ends lost 5 bases at V and 9 bases at J; junction bases unmatched: 9. CDR1 is SNHLY and CDR2 is FYNNEI in the germline V gene. As DNA, the CDR3 is TGTGCCAGCAGTACAGGGGGTGGCGGGTGGCCCCAGCATTTT. Protein product: CASSTGGGGWPQHF.

This chain uses TRBV28 with TRBJ2-2; 7 bases match TRBD2. The V gene end was trimmed by 5 bases and the J gene end by 10 bases; junction bases not matched to a gene: 13. The CDR3 runs to 15 residues. Germline loops: CDR1 MDHEN, CDR2 SYDVKM. CDR3 loop: CASSEGAGSVAELFF. DNA of the CDR3: TGTGCCAGCAGTGAGGGAGCGGGGTCGGTTGCGGAGCTGTTTTTT.

The J gene is TRBJ2-5, the V gene TRBV28; TRBD1 agrees at 9 bases. V was pared by 6 bases and J by 3 bases, with 8 bases of the junction left unmatched. The CDR3 length is 15 residues. CDR1 is MDHEN, CDR2 SYDVKM, per germline. The CDR3 coding sequence is TGTGCCAGCAGCCCCACAGGGGGCGCGGAAGAGACCCAGTACTTC. Protein product: CASSPTGGAEETQYF.

As DNA, the CDR3 is TGTGCCACCGAGCACCGGCAGCCACTAGAAGGCTACACCTTC. Residues: CATEHRQPLEGYTF. The chain couples TRBV28 to TRBJ1-2; D ambiguous. Germline CDR1 reads MDHEN; CDR2 reads SYDVKM. This CDR3 is built from 14 residues. V was cut by 10 bases and J by 8 bases, with 23 bases left in between.